Here is one T cell receptor beta chain with its context. PCR used 60 Vbeta primers and 13 Jbeta primers. Sequenced by immunoSEQ multiplex PCR; TCRdb stores in-frame clones only, minus some. The sample lists about 52,000 clones; more than 65% were seen once. With 7 bases clipped from V and 9 bases from J, the junction kept 11 bases outside the gene matches. The CDR3 contains 14 residues. Germline V gene lookup returns CDR1 SQVTM and CDR2 ANQGSEA. The sample belongs to a study of cytomegalovirus exposure and HLA in healthy donors. The chain carries TRBV29-1 and TRBJ2-3; 12 bases map to TRBD2. The specimen sequenced was PBMCs. The clonotype originates from a woman aged 45-59 years in good health and CMV-seronegative. Written as DNA, the CDR3 is TGCAGCGCTAAGACTAGCGGGAGCTTGGGAACGCAGTATTTT. Protein: CSAKTSGSLGTQYF.